The source of this T cell receptor beta chain is a study of monozygotic twins with inflammatory bowel disease. One entry per CDR3 protein, without DNA, is what TCRdb gives after re-calling the 5' RACE reads. This sample lists 400,000 or so distinct CDR3 sequences; its ten largest clones have roughly 2.2%. About this clonotype: What it recognizes is unknown.

Germline CDR1 reads MNHNS; CDR2 reads SASEGT. The CDR3 consists of 14 residues. Findings and caveats of the study: Neither one strong signal nor one clonotype associated with IBD was supported. The co-twins with IBD showed lower TCRbeta diversity (inverse Simpson) than their healthy siblings. Fewer clonotypes were shared with others by IBD patients than by healthy twins, especially with disease activity.

The TCR originated in a human donor with ulcerative colitis or Crohn's disease, or a healthy co-twin of an affected twin (not recorded which). This chain uses TRBV6-1 with TRBJ2-2. The material sequenced was blood. CDR3 loop: CASTRGRSTGELFF.